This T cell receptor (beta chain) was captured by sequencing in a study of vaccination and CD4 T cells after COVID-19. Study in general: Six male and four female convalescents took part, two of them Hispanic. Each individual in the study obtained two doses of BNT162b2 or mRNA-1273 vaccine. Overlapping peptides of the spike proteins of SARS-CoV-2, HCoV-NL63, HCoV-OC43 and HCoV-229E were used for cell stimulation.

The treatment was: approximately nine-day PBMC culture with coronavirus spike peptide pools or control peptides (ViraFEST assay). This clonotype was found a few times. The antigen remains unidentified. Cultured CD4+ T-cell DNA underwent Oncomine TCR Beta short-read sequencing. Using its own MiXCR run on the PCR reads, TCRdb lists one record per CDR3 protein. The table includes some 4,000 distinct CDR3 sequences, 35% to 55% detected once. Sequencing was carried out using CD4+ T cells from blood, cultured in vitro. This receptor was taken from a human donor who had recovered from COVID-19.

The CDR3, as DNA: TGTGCCACCAGCAGAGACGAAGGTCAGCCCCAGCATTTT. Its protein is CATSRDEGQPQHF. The chain couples TRBV15 to TRBJ1-5; D is undetermined. Trimming stripped 0 bases from V and 6 bases from J, with 6 bases between. This CDR3 contains 13 residues. Germline lookup yields CDR1 LNHNV and CDR2 YYDKDF (reference sequence).